The TCR beta chain under discussion was sequenced for a study of shared clonotypes between healthy human individuals. Study information: Sampling drew on donors who were two women and a few men aged 18 to 49. Per donor, CD8 memory used one plate, CD8 naive used two, CD4 memory used three and CD4 naive used three. General observations from the study: Across subsets, estimated richness was generally greater for naive than for memory populations. Since donors were few, the genetic and exposure-history diversity represented was limited.

On this clone: The antigen remains unidentified.

Repertoires were generated with immunoSEQ multiplex PCR, while TCRdb's copy carries only in-frame clones and drops some. The sample lists 2 million to 2.5 million clones, 93% seen once, with about 0.39% in the top ten. Germline lookup yields CDR1 ENHRY and CDR2 SYGVKD. The CDR3 extends over 15 amino acids. Trimming cost V 3 bases and J 4 bases, with 15 bases left between them. Sample: naive CD4+ T cells from PBMCs. Stated subset: CD45RA+ positively selected. The chain recombines TRBV10-3 with TRBJ1-1, with TRBD1 as a possible D gene (5 bases). This receptor was taken from a man between 18 and 35 years old in good health. Some clones in this sample may be carry-over from other donors' samples. Written as DNA, the CDR3 is TGTGCCATCAGTGACCGGGTCAGGGAGGCCACTGAAGCTTTCTTT. Translation gives CAISDRVREATEAFF.